The following is a T cell receptor beta chain sequence with its context. Its antigen is not known. Target depth was 1 in 200,000 to 1 in 1 million T cells, about 10x per clonotype. Sequencing used immunoSEQ multiplex PCR; TCRdb keeps in-frame clones, though not all of them. The sample carries fewer than 85,000 clones, about 76% recorded once. The CDR3 runs to 13 residues. V was pared by 5 bases and J by 9 bases, with 14 bases between. The germline V gene encodes CDR1 SGHAT and CDR2 FQNNGV. With cryopreserved PBMCs as the source, 2 to 2.5 micrograms of genomic DNA went to TCR beta libraries. The data originate from a study of cytotoxic CD8 clonotypes in ibrutinib-treated CLL. Whole-study results and caveats: Clonality was elevated at ibrutinib response and had returned toward baseline at progression. Age-matched healthy donor levels were exceeded by baseline clonality, which tracked circulating CD8+ T-cell counts.

V gene TRBV11-2 combines with J gene TRBJ2-1; a weak D match, TRBD2 (5 bases). This specimen consisted of PBMCs, obtained after 12 months of ibrutinib treatment. The receptor comes from a human donor with chronic lymphocytic leukemia. This chain's CDR3 is CASSPARDPEQFF. The CDR3 DNA follows: TGTGCCAGCAGCCCCGCCCGGGATCCTGAGCAGTTCTTC.